The entry below gives a single T cell receptor (beta chain) sequence along with its context. Assay: immunoSEQ multiplex PCR; the TCRdb copy retains only in-frame clones and omits some. The sample lists 130,000 or so clones, 75% to 95% occurring once. This entry comes from a study of control samples from healthy donors and cancer patients. V lost 5 bases, J lost 5 bases, and 9 bases lay in between. The CDR3 consists of 13 residues. Sequencing was carried out using blood. The chain joins TRBV12-3 or TRBV12-4 to TRBJ1-4; D might be TRBD1 (6 bases). This TCR derives from a man aged 18 to 30 in good health. CDR3 nucleotides: TGTGCCAGCAGTAGTGGACAGAATGAAAAACTGTTTTTT. It is translated as CASSSGQNEKLFF.